Presented here are 2 T cell receptor beta chains from one specimen sequenced in a study of blood T cells in healthy people across ages. Primed by a sample-barcoded 5' primer and a J-beta primer mix, a second PCR proceeded for 7 to 11 cycles. TCRdb itself ran the 5' RACE reads through MiXCR, one entry per CDR3 protein. The sample gives approximately 1.5 million distinct CDR3 sequences, 34% of which show up once; roughly 10% is in the top ten. The sequencing input was blood. The receptors come from a woman aged 30 to 39 in good health.

The chain has TRBV9 and TRBJ1-4; TRBD1 is a possible D gene (5 bases). Germline CDR1 is SGDLS and CDR2 is YYNGEE. V lost 8 bases and J lost 4, with 9 bases in between. This CDR3 has 12 residues. The DNA for the CDR3 is TGTGCCAGTGCAGGGATTAATGAAAAACTGTTTTTT. Translated, it gives CASAGINEKLFF.

This clonotype showed up just a few times. This sequence joins TRBV7-6 and TRBJ2-7; TRBD1 agrees at 8 bases. CDR3 length equals 15 residues. After removal of 4 bases from V and 6 bases from J, the junction contained 11 bases not matched to a gene. The germline V gene has CDR1 SGHVS and CDR2 FNYEAQ. CDR3 DNA: TGTGCCAGCAGCTCCCTAACGGACAGGGCTGGCGAGCAGTACTTC. This translates into CASSSLTDRAGEQYF.